This T cell receptor (beta chain) was captured in a study of cytomegalovirus exposure and HLA in healthy donors. Study-wide results and caveats: Reported results showed that the classifier diagnosed cytomegalovirus status with high specificity and sensitivity. The finding came from a later analysis; first-cohort TCR clusters tended to co-occur in the roughly 120 validation repertoires. The authors confirmed in vitro that three CMV-associated chains were specific for CMV antigens.

Here immunoSEQ multiplex PCR was the method, and the copy in TCRdb shows in-frame clones only, minus some. The sample has 59,000 or so clones; 80% to 90% are singletons. Unmatched junction bases numbered 11, after V lost 6 bases and J lost 4 bases. Germline loops: CDR1 WSHSY, CDR2 SAAADI. The CDR3 is made up of 15 amino acids. A word on this clone: Its target is not known.

This receptor was obtained from a woman between 18 and 29 years old in good health and CMV-seronegative. This sequence joins TRBV10-2 and TRBJ2-7, with 8 bases matching TRBD2. Specimen: PBMCs. CDR3 region: CASRIREGSTYEQYF. In DNA form, the CDR3 reads TGCGCCAGCAGAATCCGGGAGGGGAGTACGTACGAGCAGTACTTC.